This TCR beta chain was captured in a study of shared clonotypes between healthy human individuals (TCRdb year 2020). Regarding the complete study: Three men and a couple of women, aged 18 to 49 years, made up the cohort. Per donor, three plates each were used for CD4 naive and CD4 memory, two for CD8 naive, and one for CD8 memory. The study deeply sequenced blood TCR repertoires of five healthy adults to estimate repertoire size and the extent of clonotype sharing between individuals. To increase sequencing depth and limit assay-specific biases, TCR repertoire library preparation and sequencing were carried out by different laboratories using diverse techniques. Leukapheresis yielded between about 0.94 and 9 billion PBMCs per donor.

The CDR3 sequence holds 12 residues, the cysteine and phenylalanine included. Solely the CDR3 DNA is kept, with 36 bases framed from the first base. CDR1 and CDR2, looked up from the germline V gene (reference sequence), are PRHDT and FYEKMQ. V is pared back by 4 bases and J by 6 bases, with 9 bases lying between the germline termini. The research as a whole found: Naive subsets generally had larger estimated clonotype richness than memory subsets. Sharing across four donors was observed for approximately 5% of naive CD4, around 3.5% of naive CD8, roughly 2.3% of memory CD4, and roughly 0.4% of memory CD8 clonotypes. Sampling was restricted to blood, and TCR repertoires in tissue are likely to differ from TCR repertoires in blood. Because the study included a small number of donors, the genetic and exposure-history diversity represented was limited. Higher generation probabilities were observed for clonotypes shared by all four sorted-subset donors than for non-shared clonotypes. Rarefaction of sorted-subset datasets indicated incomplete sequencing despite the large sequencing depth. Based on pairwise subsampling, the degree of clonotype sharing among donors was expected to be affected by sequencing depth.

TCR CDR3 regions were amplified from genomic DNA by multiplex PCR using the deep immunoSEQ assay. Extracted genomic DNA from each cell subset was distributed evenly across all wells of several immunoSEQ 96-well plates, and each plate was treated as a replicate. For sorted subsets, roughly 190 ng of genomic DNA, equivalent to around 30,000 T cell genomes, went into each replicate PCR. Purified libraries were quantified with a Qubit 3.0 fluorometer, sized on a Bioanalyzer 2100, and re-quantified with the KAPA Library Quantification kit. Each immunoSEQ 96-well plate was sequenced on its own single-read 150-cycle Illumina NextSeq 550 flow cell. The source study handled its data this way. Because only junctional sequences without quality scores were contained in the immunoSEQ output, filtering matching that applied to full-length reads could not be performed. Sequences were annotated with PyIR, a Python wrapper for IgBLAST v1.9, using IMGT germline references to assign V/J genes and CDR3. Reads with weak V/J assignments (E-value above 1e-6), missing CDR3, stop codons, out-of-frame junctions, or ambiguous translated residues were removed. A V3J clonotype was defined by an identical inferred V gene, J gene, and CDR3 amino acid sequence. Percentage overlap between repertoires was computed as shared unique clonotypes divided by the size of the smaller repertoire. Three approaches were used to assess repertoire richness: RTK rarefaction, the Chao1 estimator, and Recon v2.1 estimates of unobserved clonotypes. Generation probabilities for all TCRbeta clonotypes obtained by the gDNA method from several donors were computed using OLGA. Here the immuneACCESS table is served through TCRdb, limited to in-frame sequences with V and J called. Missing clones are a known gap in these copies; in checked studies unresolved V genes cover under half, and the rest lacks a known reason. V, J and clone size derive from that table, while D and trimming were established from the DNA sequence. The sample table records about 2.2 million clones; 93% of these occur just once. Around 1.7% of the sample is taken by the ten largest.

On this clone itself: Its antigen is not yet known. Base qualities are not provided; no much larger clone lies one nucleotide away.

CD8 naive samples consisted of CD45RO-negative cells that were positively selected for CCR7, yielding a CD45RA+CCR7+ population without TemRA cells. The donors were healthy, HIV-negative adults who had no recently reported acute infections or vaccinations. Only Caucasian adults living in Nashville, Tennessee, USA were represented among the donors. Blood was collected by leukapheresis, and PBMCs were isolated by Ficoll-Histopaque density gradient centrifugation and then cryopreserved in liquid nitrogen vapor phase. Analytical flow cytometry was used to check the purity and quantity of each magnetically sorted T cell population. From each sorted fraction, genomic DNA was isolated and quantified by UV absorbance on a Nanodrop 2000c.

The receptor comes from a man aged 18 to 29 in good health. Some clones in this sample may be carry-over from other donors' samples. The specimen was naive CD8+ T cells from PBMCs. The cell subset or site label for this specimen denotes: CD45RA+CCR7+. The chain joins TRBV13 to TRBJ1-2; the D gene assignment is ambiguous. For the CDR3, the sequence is CASSYSENGYTF. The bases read TGTGCCAGCAGCTACAGCGAGAATGGCTACACCTTC.